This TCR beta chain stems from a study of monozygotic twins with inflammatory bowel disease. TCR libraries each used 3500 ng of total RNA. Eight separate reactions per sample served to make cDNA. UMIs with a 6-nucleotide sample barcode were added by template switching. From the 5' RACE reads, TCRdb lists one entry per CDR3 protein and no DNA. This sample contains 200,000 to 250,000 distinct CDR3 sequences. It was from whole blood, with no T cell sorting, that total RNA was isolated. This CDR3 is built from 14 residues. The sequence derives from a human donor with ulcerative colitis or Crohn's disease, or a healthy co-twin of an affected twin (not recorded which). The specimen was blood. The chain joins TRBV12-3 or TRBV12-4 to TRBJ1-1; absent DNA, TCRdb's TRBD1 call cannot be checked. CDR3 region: CASSLWTGAGEAFF.